This TCR beta chain was captured by sequencing in a study of blood T cells in healthy people across ages. Primed by a sample-barcoded 5' primer and a J-beta primer mix, a second PCR proceeded for 7 to 11 cycles. TCRdb reprocessed the 5' RACE reads via MiXCR and lists one record per CDR3 protein. The profile shows 600,000 to 850,000 distinct CDR3 sequences, 40% to 45% of them singletons. Trimming cost V 5 bases and J 2 bases, with 14 bases left between them. From germline, CDR1 is SGHTA and CDR2 FQGTGA. This CDR3 is 15 amino acids long. V is TRBV7-3 and J is TRBJ2-3, with a weak D call TRBD2 (5 bases). The sample comprised blood. This receptor was identified in a woman aged 60-70 years in good health. The CDR3 reads CASSPWRADTDTQYF. In nucleotides, the CDR3 is TGTGCCAGCAGCCCCTGGCGGGCAGACACAGATACGCAGTATTTT.